Below are 32 T cell receptor beta chains sequenced from a single sample in a study of T-cell reconstitution after alpha-beta-depleted transplantation in children. For TCRbeta, the library was prepared with unique molecular identifiers. Each CDR3 protein gets one entry after TCRdb re-called the PCR reads with MiXCR. The sample holds about 510,000 distinct CDR3 sequences, over 9.5% seen once. The sequencing here drew on PBMCs, mostly from graft donor cells, taken 180 days after TCRalphabeta/CD19-depleted stem cell transplant. The receptors stem from a female patient between 2 and 15 years old who had a stem cell transplant for aplastic anemia, so the T cells may come from the graft donor.

A word on this clonotype: A single base separates this from a much larger clone, so it may be a read error. This chain links TRBV12-3 or TRBV12-4 with TRBJ1-4; D is unresolved. Deletions cut 1 base from V and 10 bases from J, with 19 bases between. The CDR3 is 16 residues long. The CDR3 DNA is TGTGCCAGCAGTTTAGGAGCCGGGATAGCCCATCTAAAACTGTTTTTT. It is translated as CASSLGAGIAHLKLFF.

This clonotype was detected a few times. The rearrangement uses TRBV5-6 and TRBJ1-2, with TRBD1 as a possible D gene (5 bases). V was cut by 0 bases and J by 6 bases, with 15 bases left in between. The germline gives CDR1 SGHDT, CDR2 YYEEEE. The CDR3 runs 15 residues. The CDR3 loop is CASSLAPRDKHGYTF. For the CDR3, the DNA is TGTGCCAGCAGCTTGGCCCCCAGGGATAAACATGGCTACACCTTC.

In this sample, this clonotype turned up many times. V is TRBV11-1 and J is TRBJ2-2; TRBD1 might be the D (7 bases). V was clipped by 5 bases and J by 2 bases, with 15 bases between them. Germline loops: CDR1 SGHAT, CDR2 FQDESV (reference sequence). The CDR3 runs 16 residues. The CDR3: CASSTRQGGNTGELFF. The CDR3 bases are TGTGCCAGCAGCACCCGACAGGGAGGAAACACCGGGGAGCTGTTTTTT. Filled out from reference TRBV11-1 and TRBJ2-2, the complete variable domain reads EAEVAQSPRYKITEKSQAVAFWCDPISGHATLYWYRQILGQGPELLVQFQDESVVDDSQLPKDRFSAERLKGVDSTLKIQPAELGDSAMYLCASSTRQGGNTGELFFGEGSRLTVL.

The chain employs TRBV4-3 and TRBJ2-3; D remains unclear. Trimming shortened V by 3 bases and J by 0 bases, and 10 bases separated the two germline ends. The CDR3 loop spans 15 amino acids. Germline V gene data show CDR1 as LGHNA and CDR2 as YSLEER. CDR3 residues: CASSHLPRSTDTQYF. The CDR3 nucleotides are TGCGCCAGCAGCCATCTGCCCCGGAGCACAGATACGCAGTATTTT.

In its sample, this clonotype was seen a few times. The J gene is TRBJ1-4, the V gene TRBV4-3, with D unresolved. This CDR3 is 15 amino acids long. Germline V CDR1 and CDR2: LGHNA, YSLEER. Trimming shortened V by 0 bases and J by 6 bases, and 11 bases separated the two germline ends. The CDR3 nucleotides are TGCGCCAGCAGCCAAGATTTAGTTTTGGATGAAAAACTGTTTTTT. Encoded protein: CASSQDLVLDEKLFF.

V is TRBV5-1 and J is TRBJ1-4, with D tentatively TRBD1 (6 bases). The germline V and J ends were trimmed by 4 bases and 3 bases, with 13 bases remaining between them. This CDR3 has 15 amino acids. CDR1 SGHRS and CDR2 YFSETQ come from the germline V gene. In nucleotides, the CDR3 is TGCGCCAGCAGCCTGTGGACAGACGCTAATGAAAAACTGTTTTTT. This encodes CASSLWTDANEKLFF.

This clonotype was found a few times. The CDR3 region is CASRDRTVPTPQHF. The CDR3 coding sequence is TGTGCCAGCAGGGATCGGACGGTTCCTACGCCCCAGCATTTT. The chain links TRBV9 to TRBJ1-5; no definite D call. The length of the CDR3 is 14 residues. Germline V CDR1 and CDR2: SGDLS, YYNGEE. With 5 bases removed from V and 9 bases from J, the gap between germline ends came to 18 bases. The variable domain in full, completed from reference TRBV9 and TRBJ1-5, reads DSGVTQTPKHLITATGQRVTLRCSPRSGDLSVYWYQQSLDQGLQFLIQYYNGEERAKGNILERFSAQQFPDLHSELNLSSLELGDSALYFCASRDRTVPTPQHFGDGTRLSIL.

Here the CDR3 reads CASSLSSGRASEQYF. The CDR3 nucleotides read TGTGCCAGCAGCTTAAGTAGCGGGAGGGCCTCGGAGCAGTACTTC. This chain uses TRBV7-2 with TRBJ2-7, with 11 bases aligning to TRBD2. The CDR3 loop spans 15 amino acids. Germline loops: CDR1 SGHTA, CDR2 FQGNSA. With V trimmed by 2 bases and J by 7 bases, 7 bases remained unmatched.

The rearrangement joins TRBV27 to TRBJ2-7, with 9 bases matching TRBD2. The CDR3 consists of 15 residues. The J segment lost 0 bases and the V segment lost 5 bases, leaving 5 bases of the junction unmatched. Germline V gives CDR1 MNHEY, CDR2 SMNVEV (reference sequence). Here the CDR3 DNA reads TGTGCCAGCAGTCGACTAGCGGTTAGCTCCTACGAGCAGTACTTC. Protein sequence: CASSRLAVSSYEQYF.

The sample holds a few counts of this clonotype. J is TRBJ2-1 and V is TRBV18; D is possibly TRBD1 (6 bases). The germline V and J ends were trimmed by 3 bases and 3 bases, with 9 bases remaining between them. This CDR3 spans 14 amino acids. The germline V gene has CDR1 KGHSH and CDR2 LQKENI. The CDR3 region is CASSPVQGYNEQFF. In DNA, the CDR3 is TGTGCCAGCTCACCGGTACAGGGCTACAATGAGCAGTTCTTC.

The rearrangement joins TRBV28 to TRBJ1-2; maybe TRBD1 (5 bases). Germline CDR1 is MDHEN and CDR2 is SYDVKM. This CDR3 region has 12 residues. The V end was cut by 7 bases, the J end by 5 bases, with 11 bases between. The CDR3 reads CASTAGIYGYTF. CDR3 DNA: TGTGCCAGCACGGCAGGGATTTATGGCTACACCTTC.

The rearrangement uses TRBV15 and TRBJ1-1; D is perhaps TRBD1 (6 bases). This CDR3 is built from 13 residues. V was trimmed by 2 bases and J by 7 bases, leaving 11 bases between them. The germline gives CDR1 LNHNV, CDR2 YYDKDF (reference sequence). CDR3 DNA: TGTGCCACCAGCAGAAGCCGGGACATTGAAGCTTTCTTT. It is translated as CATSRSRDIEAFF. The full variable domain, in which reference TRBV15 and TRBJ1-1 provide the parts outside the CDR3, is DAMVIQNPRYQVTQFGKPVTLSCSQTLNHNVMYWYQQKSSQAPKLLFHYYDKDFNNEADTPDNFQSRRPNTSFCFLDIRSPGLGDTAMYLCATSRSRDIEAFFGQGTRLTVV.

With regard to this clonotype: A junction end diverges from the germline sequence, so it may reflect a read error. The chain is built from TRBV5-6 and TRBJ1-5; TRBD1 is a possible D gene (6 bases). This CDR3 is built from 13 residues. Germline-derived CDR1 and CDR2 are SGHDT and YYEEEE. The CDR3, as DNA: TGTGCCAGCAGCTTGGAGGGGACACAGCCCAAGCATTTT. Its translation is CASSLEGTQPKHF.

Only a few counts were recorded for this clonotype. V is TRBV6-5 and J is TRBJ2-5; the D gene is possibly TRBD2 (5 bases). Germline V CDR1 and CDR2: MNHEY, SVGAGI. The length of the CDR3 is 15 residues. V was trimmed by 0 bases and J by 5 bases, leaving 13 bases between them. CDR3 protein: CASSYSIPGLETQYF. The CDR3 region has the DNA TGTGCCAGCAGTTACTCCATACCGGGGTTGGAGACCCAGTACTTC.

In its sample, this clonotype was seen many times. The V gene is TRBV28, the J gene TRBJ1-3, with TRBD1 matching 9 bases. The V gene's germline CDR1 is MDHEN and CDR2 SYDVKM. The ends lost 6 bases at V and 0 bases at J; junction bases unmatched: 6. CDR3 length: 16 amino acids. The CDR3 reads CASRIDRGFSGNTIYF. The DNA of the CDR3 is TGTGCCAGCAGGATAGACAGGGGGTTCTCTGGAAACACCATATATTTT.

A few counts support this clonotype. The V call is TRBV29-1, the J call TRBJ2-5; possibly TRBD1 for D (6 bases). This CDR3 is 14 amino acids long. CDR1 SQVTM and CDR2 ANQGSEA come from the germline V gene. The V gene lost 6 bases and the J gene lost 5 bases, with 19 bases spanning the gap. The CDR3 DNA reads TGCAGCGTCCCAAACAGGGTTATTAGTGAGACCCAGTACTTC. Protein product: CSVPNRVISETQYF.

Only a few counts were recorded for this clonotype. This chain joins TRBV7-9 and TRBJ2-7; D is unclear. V was clipped by 2 bases and J by 2 bases, with 10 bases between them. Germline loops: CDR1 SEHNR, CDR2 FQNEAQ (reference sequence). The CDR3 extends over 14 amino acids. The CDR3 loop is CASSLPWQAYEQYF. The CDR3, as DNA: TGTGCCAGCAGCTTACCGTGGCAGGCCTACGAGCAGTACTTC.

The chain is built from TRBV7-8 and TRBJ1-1; 7 bases line up with TRBD1. Germline V gives CDR1 SGHVS, CDR2 FQNEAQ. J lost 0 bases, V lost 1 base, and 8 bases had no gene match. This CDR3 has 17 residues. The CDR3 loop reads CASSLVGQPIMNTEAFF. In DNA form, the CDR3 reads TGTGCCAGCAGCTTAGTGGGACAGCCAATCATGAACACTGAAGCTTTCTTT.

In nucleotides, the CDR3 is TGTGCCAGCAGCTTAAAGTGGGGGCCCACTGAAGCTTTCTTT. Protein product: CASSLKWGPTEAFF. The V call is TRBV7-9, the J call TRBJ1-1, with D maybe TRBD1 (6 bases). CDR3 length equals 14 residues. Germline CDR1 reads SEHNR; CDR2 reads FQNEAQ (reference sequence). V shed 2 bases and J shed 4 bases, with 11 bases lying between them.

V usage is TRBV7-2 and J usage is TRBJ1-2; no reliable D call. The CDR3 contains 15 residues. V shed 5 bases and J shed 2 bases, with 15 bases lying between them. Germline lookup yields CDR1 SGHTA and CDR2 FQGNSA. The CDR3 DNA reads as TGTGCCAGCAGCCCAAGAGTGCAATGGAACTATGGCTACACCTTC. It encodes CASSPRVQWNYGYTF.

The table lists this clonotype with many counts. The rearrangement uses TRBV4-3 and TRBJ2-1, with 7 bases lining up with TRBD2. Per germline, CDR1 LGHNA and CDR2 YSLEER. The CDR3 spans 15 residues. The V gene end was trimmed by 3 bases and the J gene end by 6 bases; junction bases not matched to a gene: 8. The CDR3 DNA follows: TGCGCCAGCAGCCATGGGGGAGGGCCGGGCAATGAGCAGTTCTTC. The encoded protein is CASSHGGGPGNEQFF.

V and J are TRBV20-1 and TRBJ2-3; D possibly matches TRBD1 or TRBD2 (5 bases each). Germline lookup yields CDR1 DFQATT and CDR2 SNEGSKA (reference sequence). Trimming cost V 0 bases and J 1 base, with 11 bases left between them. The CDR3 consists of 15 residues. DNA for the CDR3: TGCAGTGCTAGAGATTCGGGACCGGGCACAGATACGCAGTATTTT. Translating gives CSARDSGPGTDTQYF.

This clonotype has a handful of counts. The chain recombines TRBV3-1 with TRBJ1-4; 9 nucleotides agree with TRBD1. V shed 5 bases and J 3 bases; nucleotides not matched to a gene: 4. The CDR3 contains 15 residues. Per germline, CDR1 LGHDT and CDR2 YNNKEL (reference sequence). The CDR3 sequence is CASSSQGASNEKLFF. The CDR3 DNA sequence: TGTGCCAGCAGCTCACAGGGGGCGTCTAATGAAAAACTGTTTTTT.

This clonotype came up a few times. V is TRBV18 and J is TRBJ2-2, with D tentatively TRBD1 (6 bases). CDR1 and CDR2 from the germline V gene are KGHSH and LQKENI. The V gene lost 0 bases and the J gene lost 7 bases, with 15 bases spanning the gap. The CDR3 contains 16 residues. This CDR3 reads CASSPPVPGEVGELFF. The DNA for the CDR3 is TGTGCCAGCTCACCACCTGTCCCAGGGGAAGTCGGGGAGCTGTTTTTT.

J is TRBJ2-6 and V is TRBV24-1, with a weak D call TRBD2 (6 bases). Germline V gene sequence: CDR1 KGHDR, CDR2 SFDVKD. The V end was cut by 3 bases, the J end by 2 bases, with 10 bases between. This CDR3 is built from 16 residues. The CDR3 bases are TGTGCCACCAGTGATGGAGGGTCTGCTGGGGCCAACGTCCTGACTTTC. This codes for CATSDGGSAGANVLTF.

This clonotype was picked up a small number of times. The genes are TRBV12-3 or TRBV12-4 and TRBJ2-7; 7 bases map to TRBD1. V shed 2 bases, J shed 9 bases, and the junction held 7 bases outside the gene matches. This CDR3 comprises 13 residues. CDR3 amino acids: CASSLRSGTVQYV. The CDR3 region has the DNA TGTGCCAGCAGTTTAAGGTCCGGGACAGTGCAGTACGTC.

V gene TRBV20-1 combines with J gene TRBJ1-2, with D hard to call. Looked up from germline, CDR1 is DFQATT and CDR2 is SNEGSKA (reference sequence). Trimming stripped 5 bases from V and 5 bases from J, with 15 bases between. The CDR3 consists of 13 residues. CDR3 residues: CSAQPWGTYGYTF. The CDR3 coding sequence is TGCAGTGCTCAGCCATGGGGAACGTATGGCTACACCTTC.

This clonotype was recorded once. The V call is TRBV4-3, the J call TRBJ2-1; D call uncertain. The CDR3 contains 13 residues. Germline CDR1 reads LGHNA; CDR2 reads YSLEER. V was pared by 3 bases and J by 6 bases, with 9 bases between. CDR3 region: CASSQRRINEQFF. As DNA, the CDR3 is TGCGCCAGCAGCCAGCGACGGATCAATGAGCAGTTCTTC.

This clonotype has more than one count but fewer than ten. This chain joins TRBV28 and TRBJ2-3, with D perhaps matching TRBD1 or TRBD2 (6 bases each). The CDR3 consists of 16 residues. CDR1 is MDHEN, CDR2 SYDVKM, per germline. The V gene lost 6 bases and the J gene lost 0 bases, with 16 bases spanning the gap. CDR3 nucleotides: TGTGCCAGCAGCTGGGGGGCGAGGACTAGCACAGATACGCAGTATTTT. This sequence encodes CASSWGARTSTDTQYF.

The chain is built from TRBV20-1 and TRBJ2-3, with 11 bases fitting TRBD2. This CDR3 comprises 14 residues. V shed 5 bases and J 5 bases; nucleotides not matched to a gene: 6. Germline V lookup: CDR1 DFQATT, CDR2 SNEGSKA (reference sequence). The CDR3 DNA reads TGCAGTGCTCGACTAGCGGGAAGGGGAGATACGCAGTATTTT. Translated: CSARLAGRGDTQYF.

The gene calls are TRBV28 and TRBJ1-4; D gene uncertain. This CDR3 comprises 16 residues. From germline, CDR1 is MDHEN and CDR2 SYDVKM. The V end lost 6 bases, the J end lost 8 bases, and 22 bases lay between the germline ends. CDR3 nucleotide sequence: TGTGCCAGCAGACCCCATGGGTACGGGCTTCGCGAAAAACTGTTTTTT. Amino acids: CASRPHGYGLREKLFF.

There are a few counts of this clonotype. The rearrangement links TRBV24-1 to TRBJ2-3; TRBD2 might be the D (5 bases). The CDR3 has 15 amino acids. The ends were cut back, 3 bases at V and 2 bases at J, with 11 bases in the middle. CDR1 and CDR2 from the germline V gene are KGHDR and SFDVKD. DNA of the CDR3: TGTGCCACCAGTGATAGTACTAGATACACAGATACGCAGTATTTT. It codes for CATSDSTRYTDTQYF.